This entry features one TCR beta chain sequence. Original data processing: Counts of nucleated cells, estimated from reference gene primer amplification, were obtained. TCRdb's copy holds only in-frame clones and misses some; the assay was immunoSEQ multiplex PCR. That table gives V, J and clone size, and the DNA gave D and trimming. Here the sample spans 100,000 to 150,000 clones, 86% being singletons. This specimen belongs to a study of blood T cell repertoires in COVID-19. Across the study: The origin of the acute and convalescent COVID-19 samples was the United States, Italy and Spain. The analysed material was cDNA or gDNA that came from T cells, B-cell-depleted T cells, or PBMCs.

The TCR comes from a human donor in a cohort sampled during active COVID-19. The sample comprised peripheral blood.

DNA of the CDR3: TGTGCCAGCAGACAACGTCATGGCGTGGGCAGGGGCTACTATGGCTACACCTTC. Its translation: CASRQRHGVGRGYYGYTF. This chain uses TRBV3-1 (or the pseudogene TRBV3-2) with TRBJ1-2; a weak D match, TRBD1 (6 bases). CDR3 length: 18 residues. The V gene's germline CDR1 is LGHDT and CDR2 YNNKEL (reference sequence). V lost 6 bases and J 3 bases, leaving 26 bases between the germline ends.